What follows are 5 T cell receptor beta chains derived from one specimen sequenced in a study of control samples from healthy donors and cancer patients. Data came from immunoSEQ multiplex PCR; TCRdb stores just in-frame clones and leaves some out. The sample shows fewer than 90,000 clones, around nine tenths of them seen only once. The specimen was blood. The receptor set was obtained from a woman aged 50 to 60 in good health.

The chain has TRBV3-1 (or the pseudogene TRBV3-2) and TRBJ2-3; 7 positions match TRBD1. Germline V gene lookup returns CDR1 LGHDT and CDR2 YNNKEL (reference sequence). V was clipped by 6 bases and J by 5 bases; unmatched bases: 8. This CDR3 spans 14 amino acids. This CDR3 reads CASSLQGVGDTQYF. The CDR3 DNA is TGTGCCAGCAGTCTGCAGGGGGTCGGAGATACGCAGTATTTT.

The CDR3 sequence is CASSRGFSYEQYF. In DNA, the CDR3 is TGTGCCAGCAGCCGGGGGTTCTCCTACGAGCAGTACTTC. The rearrangement links TRBV5-5 to TRBJ2-7; tentative D call: TRBD2 (6 bases). The V gene lost 4 bases and the J gene lost 0 bases, with 8 bases spanning the gap. There are 13 residues in the CDR3. Germline V gene sequence: CDR1 SGHKS, CDR2 YYEKEE (reference sequence).

This sequence joins TRBV30 and TRBJ1-5, with a tentative D call TRBD1 (5 bases). This CDR3 is built from 16 residues. From germline, CDR1 is GTSNPN and CDR2 SVGIG (reference sequence). V lost 2 bases to trimming and J lost 1 base, with 15 bases between them. The CDR3 sequence is CAWSRRDGLSNQPQHF. The DNA for the CDR3 is TGTGCCTGGAGTAGGAGGGACGGATTGAGCAATCAGCCCCAGCATTTT.

The rearrangement uses TRBV5-1 and TRBJ1-6; D perhaps matches TRBD1 (6 bases). The germline V and J ends were trimmed by 0 bases and 10 bases, with 8 bases remaining between them. Germline-derived CDR1 and CDR2 are SGHRS and YFSETQ. The CDR3 has 13 amino acids. Written as DNA, the CDR3 is TGCGCCAGCAGCTTGGACAGGGCGTCACCCCTCCACTTT. Protein sequence: CASSLDRASPLHF. The full variable domain, in which reference TRBV5-1 and TRBJ1-6 provide the parts outside the CDR3, is KAGVTQTPRYLIKTRGQQVTLSCSPISGHRSVSWYQQTPGQGLQFLFEYFSETQRNKGNFPGRFSGRQFSNSRSEMNVSTLELGDSALYLCASSLDRASPLHFGNGTRLTVT.

The chain uses TRBV5-1 and TRBJ2-1; 11 bases line up with TRBD2. The germline gives CDR1 SGHRS, CDR2 YFSETQ. This CDR3 is built from 15 residues. J lost 10 bases, V lost 3 bases, and 9 bases had no gene match. CDR3 DNA sequence: TGCGCCAGCAGCTCACTAGCGGGGGCCTCTCGAGAGCAGTTCTTC. Protein: CASSSLAGASREQFF.